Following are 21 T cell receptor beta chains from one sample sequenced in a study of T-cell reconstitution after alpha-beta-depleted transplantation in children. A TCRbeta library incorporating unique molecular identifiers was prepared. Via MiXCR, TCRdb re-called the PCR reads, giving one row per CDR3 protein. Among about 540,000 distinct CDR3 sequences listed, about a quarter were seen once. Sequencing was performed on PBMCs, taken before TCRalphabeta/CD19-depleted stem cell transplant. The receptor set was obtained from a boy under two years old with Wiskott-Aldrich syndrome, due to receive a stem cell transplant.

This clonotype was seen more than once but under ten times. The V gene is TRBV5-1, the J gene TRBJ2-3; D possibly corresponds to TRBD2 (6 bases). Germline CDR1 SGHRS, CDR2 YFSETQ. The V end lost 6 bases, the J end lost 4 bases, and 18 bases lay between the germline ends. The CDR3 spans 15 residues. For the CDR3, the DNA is TGCGCCAGCACGCGGGGTGAGGTCGAGGCAGATACGCAGTATTTT. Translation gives CASTRGEVEADTQYF.

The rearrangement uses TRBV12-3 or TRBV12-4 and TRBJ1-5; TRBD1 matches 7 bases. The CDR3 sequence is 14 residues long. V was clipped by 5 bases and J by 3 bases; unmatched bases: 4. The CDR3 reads CASSHGTDNQPQHF. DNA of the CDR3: TGTGCCAGCAGTCACGGGACAGACAATCAGCCCCAGCATTTT.

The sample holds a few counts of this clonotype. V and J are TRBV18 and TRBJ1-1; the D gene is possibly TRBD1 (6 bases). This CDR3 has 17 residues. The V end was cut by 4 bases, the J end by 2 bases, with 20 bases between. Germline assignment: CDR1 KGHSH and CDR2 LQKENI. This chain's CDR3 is CASSLTQPRGGNTEAFF. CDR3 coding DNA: TGTGCCAGCTCACTAACCCAACCCAGGGGAGGCAACACTGAAGCTTTCTTT. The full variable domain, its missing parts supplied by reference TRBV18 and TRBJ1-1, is NAGVMQNPRHLVRRRGQEARLRCSPMKGHSHVYWYRQLPEEGLKFMVYLQKENIIDESGMPKERFSAEFPKEGPSILRIQQVVRGDSAAYFCASSLTQPRGGNTEAFFGQGTRLTVV.

CDR3 region: CASSLERPNPSTDTQYF. CDR3 nucleotides: TGTGCCAGCAGCTTAGAACGACCAAATCCTAGCACAGATACGCAGTATTTT. This chain connects TRBV7-9 to TRBJ2-3; D remains unclear. Germline values: CDR1 SEHNR, CDR2 FQNEAQ (reference sequence). CDR3 length: 17 amino acids. V lost 1 base and J 0 bases, leaving 14 bases between the germline ends.

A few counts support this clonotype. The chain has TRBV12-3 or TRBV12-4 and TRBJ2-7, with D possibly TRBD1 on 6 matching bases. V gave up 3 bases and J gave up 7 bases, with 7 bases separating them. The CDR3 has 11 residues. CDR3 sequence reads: CASSFDREQYF. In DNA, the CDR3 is TGTGCCAGCAGTTTCGACAGGGAGCAGTACTTC.

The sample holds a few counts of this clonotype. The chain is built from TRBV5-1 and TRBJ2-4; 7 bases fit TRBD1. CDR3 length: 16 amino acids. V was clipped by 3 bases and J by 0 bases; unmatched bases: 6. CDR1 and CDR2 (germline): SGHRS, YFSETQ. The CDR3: CASSSLTGLAKNIQYF. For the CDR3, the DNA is TGCGCCAGCAGCTCCCTGACAGGGCTAGCCAAAAACATTCAGTACTTC.

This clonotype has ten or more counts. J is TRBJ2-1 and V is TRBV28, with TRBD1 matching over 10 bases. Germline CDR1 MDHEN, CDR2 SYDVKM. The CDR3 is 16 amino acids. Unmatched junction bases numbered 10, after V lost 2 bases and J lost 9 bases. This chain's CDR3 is CASSLDRDRGAVEQFF. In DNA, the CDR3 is TGTGCCAGCAGTTTAGACCGGGACAGGGGAGCTGTTGAGCAGTTCTTC.

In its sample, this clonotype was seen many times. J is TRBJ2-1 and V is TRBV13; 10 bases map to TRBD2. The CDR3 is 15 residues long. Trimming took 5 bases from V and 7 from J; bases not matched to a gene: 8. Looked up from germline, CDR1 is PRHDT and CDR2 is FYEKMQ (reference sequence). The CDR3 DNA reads TGTGCCAGCAGCCCCCGCCTAGCGGGAGTAAATGAGCAGTTCTTC. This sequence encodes CASSPRLAGVNEQFF.

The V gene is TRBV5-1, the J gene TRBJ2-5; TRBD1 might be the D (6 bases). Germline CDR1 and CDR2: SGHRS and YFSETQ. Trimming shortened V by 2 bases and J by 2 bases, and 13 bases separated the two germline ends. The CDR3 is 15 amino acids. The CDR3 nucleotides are TGCGCCAGCAGCTTCACAGGGAGTCGGCAAGAGACCCAGTACTTC. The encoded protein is CASSFTGSRQETQYF.

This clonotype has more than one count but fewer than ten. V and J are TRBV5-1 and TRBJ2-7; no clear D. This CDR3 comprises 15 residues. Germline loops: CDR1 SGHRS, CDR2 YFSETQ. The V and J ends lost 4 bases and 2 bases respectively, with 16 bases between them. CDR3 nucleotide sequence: TGCGCCAGCAGCCCCGATAGGTGGTCTACCTACGAGCAGTACTTC. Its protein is CASSPDRWSTYEQYF.

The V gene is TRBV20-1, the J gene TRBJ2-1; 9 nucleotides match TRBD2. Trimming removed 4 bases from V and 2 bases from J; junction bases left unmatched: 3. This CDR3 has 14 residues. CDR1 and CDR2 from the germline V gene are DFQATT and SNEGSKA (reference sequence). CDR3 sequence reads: CSAISGRTYNEQFF. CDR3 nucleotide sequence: TGCAGTGCTATTAGCGGGAGAACCTACAATGAGCAGTTCTTC.

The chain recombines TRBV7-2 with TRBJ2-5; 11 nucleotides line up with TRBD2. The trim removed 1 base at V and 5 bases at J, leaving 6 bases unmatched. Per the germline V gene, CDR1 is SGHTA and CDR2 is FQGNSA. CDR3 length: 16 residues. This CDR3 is CASSLDSGRALETQYF. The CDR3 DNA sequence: TGTGCCAGCAGCTTAGATAGCGGGAGGGCCTTGGAGACCCAGTACTTC.

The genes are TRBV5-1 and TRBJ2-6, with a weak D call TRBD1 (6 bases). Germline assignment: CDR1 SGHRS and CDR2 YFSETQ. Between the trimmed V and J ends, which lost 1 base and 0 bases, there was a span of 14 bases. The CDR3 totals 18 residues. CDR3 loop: CASSLYRGGSSGANVLTF. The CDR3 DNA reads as TGCGCCAGCAGCTTGTATAGAGGGGGTAGCTCTGGGGCCAACGTCCTGACTTTC.

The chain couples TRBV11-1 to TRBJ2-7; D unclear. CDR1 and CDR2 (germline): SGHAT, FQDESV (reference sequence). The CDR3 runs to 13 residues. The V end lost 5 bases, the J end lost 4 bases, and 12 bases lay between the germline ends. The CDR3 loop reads CASSKPDEYEQYF. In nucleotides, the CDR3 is TGTGCCAGCAGCAAACCCGATGAATACGAGCAGTACTTC.

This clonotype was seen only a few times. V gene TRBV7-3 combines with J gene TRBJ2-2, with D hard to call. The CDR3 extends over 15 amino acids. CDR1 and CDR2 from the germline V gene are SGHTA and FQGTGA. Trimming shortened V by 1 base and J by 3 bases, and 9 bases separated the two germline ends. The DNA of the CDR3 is TGTGCCAGCAGCTTAAGGCTGCACGACACCGGGGAGCTGTTTTTT. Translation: CASSLRLHDTGELFF.

The CDR3 region has the DNA TGTGCCAGCAGCTTGGATGGGGGATGGGATTCACCCCTCCACTTT. Amino acid sequence: CASSLDGGWDSPLHF. The chain is built from TRBV5-8 and TRBJ1-6, with D possibly TRBD1 on 5 matching bases. The CDR3 is 15 amino acids. Looked up from germline, CDR1 is SGHTS and CDR2 is YDEGEE. V lost 0 bases, J lost 8 bases, and 12 bases lay in between.

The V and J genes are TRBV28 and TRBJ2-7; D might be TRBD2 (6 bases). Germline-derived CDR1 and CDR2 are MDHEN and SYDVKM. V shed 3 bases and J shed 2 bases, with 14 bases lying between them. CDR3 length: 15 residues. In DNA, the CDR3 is TGTGCCAGCAGTTTCCTTGGGCGCGGGACCTACGAGCAGTACTTC. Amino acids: CASSFLGRGTYEQYF.

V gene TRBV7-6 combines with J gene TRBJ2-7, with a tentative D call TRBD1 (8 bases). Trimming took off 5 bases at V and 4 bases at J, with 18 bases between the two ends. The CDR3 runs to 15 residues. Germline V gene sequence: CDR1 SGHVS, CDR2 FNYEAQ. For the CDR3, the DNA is TGTGCCAGCAGCCGACAGGGGACTAAAGGGTACGAGCAGTACTTC. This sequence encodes CASSRQGTKGYEQYF.

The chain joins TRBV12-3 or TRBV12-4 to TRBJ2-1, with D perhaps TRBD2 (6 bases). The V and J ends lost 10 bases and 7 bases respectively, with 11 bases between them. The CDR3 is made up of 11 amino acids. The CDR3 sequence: CATSVWNEQFF. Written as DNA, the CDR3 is TGTGCCACTAGCGTTTGGAATGAGCAGTTCTTC.

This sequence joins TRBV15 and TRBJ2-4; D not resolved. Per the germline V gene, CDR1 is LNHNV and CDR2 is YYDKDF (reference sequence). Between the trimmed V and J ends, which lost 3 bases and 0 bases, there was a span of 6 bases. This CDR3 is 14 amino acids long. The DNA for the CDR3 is TGTGCCACCAGCAGGGACCTAGCCAAAAACATTCAGTACTTC. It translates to CATSRDLAKNIQYF. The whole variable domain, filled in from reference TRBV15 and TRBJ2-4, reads DAMVIQNPRYQVTQFGKPVTLSCSQTLNHNVMYWYQQKSSQAPKLLFHYYDKDFNNEADTPDNFQSRRPNTSFCFLDIRSPGLGDTAMYLCATSRDLAKNIQYFGAGTRLSVL.

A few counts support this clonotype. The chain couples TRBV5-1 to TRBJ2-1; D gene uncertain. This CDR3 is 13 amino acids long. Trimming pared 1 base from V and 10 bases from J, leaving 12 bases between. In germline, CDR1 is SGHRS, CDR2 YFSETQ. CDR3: CASSLFLAGEQFF. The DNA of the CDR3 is TGCGCCAGCAGCTTGTTCTTGGCCGGAGAGCAGTTCTTC.